One and the same sample provided the 31 T cell receptor beta chains below, sequenced in a study of cytomegalovirus exposure and HLA in healthy donors (dated by TCRdb to 2017 to 2019). Receptor amplification or capture employed the immunoSEQ multiplex PCR assay. A mixture of 60 forward primers for TCR Vbeta segments and 13 reverse primers for TCR Jbeta segments was used in the multiplex PCR. This immuneACCESS table, as held by TCRdb, lists in-frame sequences with V and J called but not all clones. Of the missing ones, under half trace to an unresolved V gene in checked studies; the others have no known cause. This specimen's table enumerates 150,000 to 200,000 clones. Jointly, the top ten make up about 0.8% of the sample. The sample comprised PBMCs. These receptors all stem from a woman aged 18-29 years in good health and CMV-seropositive.

The chain links TRBV19 to TRBJ2-2, with D possibly matching TRBD1 (6 bases). Germline V gene data show CDR1 as LNHDA and CDR2 as SQIVND (reference sequence). Trimming took 5 bases from V and 1 from J, leaving 8 bases between them. The length of the CDR3 is 14 residues. The CDR3 nucleotides read TGTGCCAGTAGTGCGGACAGGAACACCGGGGAGCTGTTTTTT. Residues: CASSADRNTGELFF.

In DNA, the CDR3 is TGTGCCAGCAGCCACGGACAGGGGCAAGAGACCCAGTACTTC. Translation: CASSHGQGQETQYF. The chain links TRBV7-2 to TRBJ2-5, with 9 nucleotides matching TRBD1. The germline CDR1 and CDR2 sequences are SGHTA and FQGNSA. The CDR3 sequence is 14 residues long. J lost 2 bases, V lost 5 bases, and 3 bases had no gene match.

The chain recombines TRBV20-1 with TRBJ2-7; perhaps TRBD2 as D (5 bases). The CDR3 is made up of 10 amino acids. Per the germline V gene, CDR1 is DFQATT and CDR2 is SNEGSKA (reference sequence). Trimming took off 5 bases at V and 6 bases at J, with 8 bases between the two ends. CDR3 amino acids: CSAGLGEQYF. CDR3 nucleotide sequence: TGCAGTGCTGGACTCGGCGAGCAGTACTTC.

The chain recombines TRBV7-9 with TRBJ1-5; no reliable D call. The CDR3 spans 13 residues. Trimming removed 2 bases at V and 7 bases at J, with 9 bases between. Looked up from germline, CDR1 is SEHNR and CDR2 is FQNEAQ (reference sequence). The CDR3 is CASSLRDTQPQHF. CDR3 DNA: TGTGCCAGCAGCTTAAGAGATACCCAGCCCCAGCATTTT.

This sequence joins TRBV7-8 and TRBJ1-5, with TRBD1 matching 8 bases. V gave up 1 base and J gave up 3 bases; unmatched junction bases: 11. CDR3 size: 18 residues. From germline, CDR1 is SGHVS and CDR2 FQNEAQ. The CDR3 DNA reads as TGTGCCAGCAGCTTAGAAGGCAGGGGGCGCGGAATCAATCAGCCCCAGCATTTT. Its protein is CASSLEGRGRGINQPQHF.

The chain uses TRBV2 and TRBJ1-4, with a possible D match to TRBD1 (5 bases). The V gene's germline CDR1 is SNHLY and CDR2 FYNNEI. The V and J ends lost 5 bases and 15 bases respectively, with 13 bases between them. CDR3 length: 11 amino acids. CDR3 sequence reads: CASSFREEVFF. As DNA, the CDR3 is TGTGCCAGCAGTTTCAGGGAGGAGGTGTTTTTT. The variable domain in full, with the rest retrieved from reference TRBV2 and TRBJ1-4, is EPEVTQTPSHQVTQMGQEVILRCVPISNHLYFYWYRQILGQKVEFLVSFYNNEISEKSEIFDDQFSVERPDGSNFTLKIRSTKLEDSAMYFCASSFREEVFFGSGTQLSVL.

This rearrangement joins TRBV9 to TRBJ2-5; a weak D match, TRBD2 (5 bases). Germline CDR1 reads SGDLS; CDR2 reads YYNGEE. CDR3 length equals 18 residues. V shed 3 bases and J shed 5 bases, with 26 bases lying between them. CDR3 nucleotide sequence: TGTGCCAGCAGCGGAGACGGCCGGTTGTTGGGTTCGGGGGAGACCCAGTACTTC. Residues: CASSGDGRLLGSGETQYF.

This chain connects TRBV7-9 to TRBJ1-1, with D maybe TRBD1 (5 bases). V dropped 5 bases and J dropped 5 bases, with 27 bases sitting between them. Per the germline V gene, CDR1 is SEHNR and CDR2 is FQNEAQ (reference sequence). The CDR3 is made up of 18 amino acids. Here the CDR3 reads CASSRVVSSFGAETEAFF. The DNA for the CDR3 is TGTGCCAGCAGCCGTGTTGTGAGTTCGTTTGGGGCAGAAACTGAAGCTTTCTTT.

The rearrangement joins TRBV5-1 to TRBJ2-5; 9 bases are shared with TRBD2. The end of the DNA aligns better with TRBJ2-7, so the J call may be wrong. The germline V gene has CDR1 SGHRS and CDR2 YFSETQ. The CDR3 length is 14 residues. CDR3 sequence (DNA): TGCGCCAGCAGCCGAAGTAGCGGGGGCTACGAGCAGTACTTC. It yields the protein CASSRSSGGYEQYF.

The chain carries TRBV10-1 and TRBJ1-1; TRBD1 agrees at 7 bases. Germline V gene data show CDR1 as WNHNN and CDR2 as SYGVQD (reference sequence). V shed 6 bases, J shed 3 bases, and the junction held 13 bases outside the gene matches. There are 16 residues in the CDR3. CDR3 sequence reads: CASSDGPTGIYTEAFF. Written as DNA, the CDR3 is TGCGCCAGCAGCGACGGCCCGACAGGGATCTACACTGAAGCTTTCTTT.

The chain carries TRBV11-3 and TRBJ2-2; TRBD2 matches 11 bases. The V and J ends lost 5 bases and 4 bases, in that order; junction bases with no gene match: 9. The CDR3 totals 17 residues. The V gene's germline CDR1 is SGHNT and CDR2 YENEEA. The CDR3, as DNA: TGTGCCAGCAGCCCAACTAGCGGGAGTTTCGGCACCGGGGAGCTGTTTTTT. Protein: CASSPTSGSFGTGELFF.

The chain employs TRBV27 and TRBJ1-2, with a tentative D call TRBD1 (5 bases). This CDR3 comprises 13 residues. CDR1 is MNHEY and CDR2 is SMNVEV in the germline V gene (reference sequence). Trimming removed 1 base at V and 8 bases at J, with 11 bases between. CDR3 sequence reads: CASSLYRSTGYTF. The CDR3 DNA reads as TGTGCCAGCAGTTTATACAGGTCGACCGGCTACACCTTC.

The rearrangement joins TRBV5-1 to TRBJ2-1; D is perhaps TRBD2 (6 bases). This CDR3 has 14 amino acids. Germline values: CDR1 SGHRS, CDR2 YFSETQ. Between the trimmed V and J ends, which lost 0 bases and 8 bases, there was a span of 12 bases. The DNA for the CDR3 is TGCGCCAGCAGCTTGGAGGGACTTGTGGATGAGCAGTTCTTC. It translates to CASSLEGLVDEQFF.

The genes are TRBV13 and TRBJ1-6; D is possibly TRBD1 (6 bases). Trimming stripped 4 bases from V and 0 bases from J, with 19 bases between. The CDR3 has 19 residues. From germline, CDR1 is PRHDT and CDR2 FYEKMQ (reference sequence). CDR3 sequence (DNA): TGTGCCAGCAGCTACAACCCGGGACATCGGAGCTCCTATAATTCACCCCTCCACTTT. It is translated as CASSYNPGHRSSYNSPLHF.

This chain connects TRBV18 to TRBJ2-5, with 9 bases lining up with TRBD1. The J call may be wrong; the DNA end is better matched by TRBJ2-7. In germline, CDR1 is KGHSH, CDR2 LQKENI. The CDR3 runs to 14 residues. The CDR3 region is CASSRQGVSYEQYF. CDR3 bases: TGTGCCAGCTCACGACAGGGGGTCTCCTACGAGCAGTACTTC.

The chain is built from TRBV19 and TRBJ1-2, with D tentatively TRBD1 (6 bases). There are 12 residues in the CDR3. From germline, CDR1 is LNHDA and CDR2 SQIVND (reference sequence). V lost 6 bases and J 2 bases, leaving 7 bases between the germline ends. The CDR3: CASSGQNYGYTF. Written as DNA, the CDR3 is TGTGCCAGTAGCGGACAGAACTATGGCTACACCTTC.

This chain connects TRBV7-2 to TRBJ2-2; 9 bases align to TRBD1. The J segment lost 6 bases and the V segment lost 2 bases, leaving 7 bases of the junction unmatched. The CDR3 runs to 16 residues. Per the germline V gene, CDR1 is SGHTA and CDR2 is FQGNSA. The CDR3 loop is CASSLRRTGVAGELFF. The CDR3 nucleotides are TGTGCCAGCAGCTTAAGGAGGACAGGGGTTGCCGGGGAGCTGTTTTTT.

This sequence joins TRBV6-5 and TRBJ1-1; 8 positions match TRBD1. This CDR3 spans 14 amino acids. The V gene end was trimmed by 3 bases and the J gene end by 7 bases; junction bases not matched to a gene: 7. From germline, CDR1 is MNHEY and CDR2 SVGAGI. The CDR3 bases are TGTGCCAGCAGTTATCTAATAGGACAGGGTGAAGCTTTCTTT. Translation gives CASSYLIGQGEAFF.

V gene TRBV7-2 combines with J gene TRBJ2-3; D unresolved. The CDR3 is 14 residues long. Germline CDR1 SGHTA, CDR2 FQGNSA. V lost 5 bases and J lost 6, with 15 bases in between. The DNA of the CDR3 is TGTGCCAGCAGCATCGGCCACCATAGCGATACGCAGTATTTT. This encodes CASSIGHHSDTQYF.

The rearrangement uses TRBV29-1 and TRBJ2-1; 7 nucleotides match TRBD2. Germline V CDR1 and CDR2: SQVTM, ANQGSEA. V lost 4 bases to trimming and J lost 2 bases; unmatched junction nucleotides: 5. The CDR3 is made up of 14 amino acids. CDR3 residues: CSVVGGTTYNEQFF. The CDR3 DNA is TGCAGCGTTGTGGGGGGGACTACCTACAATGAGCAGTTCTTC.

This chain connects TRBV4-2 to TRBJ2-1; TRBD2 agrees at 7 bases. The trim removed 3 bases at V and 5 bases at J, leaving 10 bases unmatched. The CDR3 has 16 residues. The germline gives CDR1 LGHNA, CDR2 YNFKEQ. The CDR3 DNA reads TGTGCCAGCAGCCACGTGAGCGGGAATTTGCACAATGAGCAGTTCTTC. It yields the protein CASSHVSGNLHNEQFF.

This chain uses TRBV6-5 with TRBJ2-7; maybe TRBD2 (6 bases). This CDR3 region has 15 residues. The germline CDR1 and CDR2 sequences are MNHEY and SVGAGI. Trimming took off 6 bases at V and 2 bases at J, with 17 bases between the two ends. CDR3 nucleotides: TGTGCCAGCAGGAGGAGGGGCGCCGGTCCCTACGAGCAGTACTTC. Its protein is CASRRRGAGPYEQYF.

The chain joins TRBV7-6 to TRBJ2-7, with TRBD1 as a possible D gene (6 bases). In germline, CDR1 is SGHVS, CDR2 FNYEAQ. This CDR3 comprises 15 residues. V was shortened by 5 bases and J by 0 bases, with 14 bases between the two germline ends. DNA of the CDR3: TGTGCCAGCAGCGCATTGGGGGCCAGCTCCTACGAGCAGTACTTC. Its protein product is CASSALGASSYEQYF. Full variable domain (remainder filled in from reference TRBV7-6 and TRBJ2-7): GAGVSQSPRYKVTKRGQDVALRCDPISGHVSLYWYRQALGQGPEFLTYFNYEAQQDKSGLPNDRFSAERPEGSISTLTIQRTEQRDSAMYRCASSALGASSYEQYFGPGTRLTVT.

The CDR3 loop reads CASSQDQGVNQPQHF. CDR3 bases: TGTGCCAGCAGCCAAGACCAGGGTGTCAATCAGCCCCAGCATTTT. The chain uses TRBV4-2 and TRBJ1-5; maybe TRBD1 (5 bases). Looked up from germline, CDR1 is LGHNA and CDR2 is YNFKEQ. The CDR3 has 15 amino acids. Trimming stripped 0 bases from V and 3 bases from J, with 9 bases between.

The chain's CDR3 is CASTGQGNNEQFF. The CDR3, as DNA: TGTGCCAGCACCGGACAGGGGAACAATGAGCAGTTCTTC. V gene TRBV9 combines with J gene TRBJ2-1; 9 bases are shared with TRBD1. CDR3 length: 13 amino acids. Germline CDR1 and CDR2: SGDLS and YYNGEE. Losses at the gene ends were 6 bases for V and 5 bases for J; bases not matched to a gene: 3. Full variable domain (remainder filled in from reference TRBV9 and TRBJ2-1): DSGVTQTPKHLITATGQRVTLRCSPRSGDLSVYWYQQSLDQGLQFLIQYYNGEERAKGNILERFSAQQFPDLHSELNLSSLELGDSALYFCASTGQGNNEQFFGPGTRLTVL.

The V call is TRBV30, the J call TRBJ2-7; 8 bases match TRBD2. The CDR3 is made up of 13 amino acids. The J segment lost 4 bases and the V segment lost 4 bases, leaving 6 bases of the junction unmatched. Germline V gene sequence: CDR1 GTSNPN, CDR2 SVGIG (reference sequence). CDR3 region: CAWNGGVVYEQYF. DNA of the CDR3: TGTGCCTGGAACGGGGGGGTGGTTTACGAGCAGTACTTC.

The chain couples TRBV7-2 to TRBJ1-1, with D hard to call. The germline V gene encodes CDR1 SGHTA and CDR2 FQGNSA. Trimming took off 1 base at V and 2 bases at J, with 14 bases between the two ends. The CDR3 totals 16 residues. CDR3 residues: CASSLVATGSNTEAFF. The CDR3 region has the DNA TGTGCCAGCAGCTTAGTCGCTACCGGGTCCAACACTGAAGCTTTCTTT.

The rearrangement uses TRBV5-6 and TRBJ2-6, with a weak D call TRBD1 (5 bases). CDR3 length: 15 residues. CDR1 is SGHDT, CDR2 YYEEEE, per germline. V lost 3 bases and J lost 0, with 7 bases in between. CDR3 sequence (DNA): TGTGCCAGCAGCTCGACAGACTCTGGGGCCAACGTCCTGACTTTC. The encoded protein is CASSSTDSGANVLTF.

The chain links TRBV7-2 to TRBJ1-5, with no clear D. This CDR3 comprises 14 residues. The germline V gene has CDR1 SGHTA and CDR2 FQGNSA. Trimming cost V 5 bases and J 4 bases, with 12 bases left between them. CDR3 in amino acids: CASSRDYGNQPQHF. The CDR3 DNA sequence: TGTGCCAGCAGCCGAGACTACGGGAATCAGCCCCAGCATTTT.

As for this clone: Other nucleotide sequences from this sample produce the same CDR3. This sequence joins TRBV10-3 and TRBJ2-5, with unresolved D. Germline lookup yields CDR1 ENHRY and CDR2 SYGVKD. Trimming cost V 0 bases and J 5 bases, with 4 bases left between them. The CDR3 has 12 amino acids. This CDR3 is CAISESRETQYF. The CDR3 DNA follows: TGTGCCATCAGTGAGTCGAGGGAGACCCAGTACTTC.

The rearrangement links TRBV2 to TRBJ2-1; the D gene is possibly TRBD2 (6 bases). V was cut by 6 bases and J by 9 bases, with 21 bases left in between. Germline CDR1 is SNHLY and CDR2 is FYNNEI. The CDR3 is 15 amino acids. The CDR3 is CASRELASLGIEQFF. In DNA, the CDR3 is TGTGCCAGCAGGGAACTAGCTTCCCTCGGGATTGAGCAGTTCTTC.